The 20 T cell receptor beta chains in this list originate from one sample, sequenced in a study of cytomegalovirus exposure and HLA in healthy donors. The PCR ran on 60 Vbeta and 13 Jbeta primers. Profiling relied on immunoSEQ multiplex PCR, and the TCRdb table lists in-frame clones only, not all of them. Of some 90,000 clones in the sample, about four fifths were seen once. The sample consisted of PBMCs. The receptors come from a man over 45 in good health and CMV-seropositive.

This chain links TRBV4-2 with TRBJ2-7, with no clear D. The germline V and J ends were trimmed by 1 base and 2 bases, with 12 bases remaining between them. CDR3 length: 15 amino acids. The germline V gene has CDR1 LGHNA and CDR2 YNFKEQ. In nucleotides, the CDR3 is TGTGCCAGCAGCCAAGTCAGCGAAGCGCCCTACGAGCAGTACTTC. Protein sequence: CASSQVSEAPYEQYF.

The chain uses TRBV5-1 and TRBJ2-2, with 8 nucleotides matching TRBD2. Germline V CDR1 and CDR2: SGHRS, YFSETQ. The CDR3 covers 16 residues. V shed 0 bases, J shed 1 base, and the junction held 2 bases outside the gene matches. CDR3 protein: CASSLVLAGNTGELFF. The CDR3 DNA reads TGCGCCAGCAGCTTGGTCCTAGCGGGGAACACCGGGGAGCTGTTTTTT.

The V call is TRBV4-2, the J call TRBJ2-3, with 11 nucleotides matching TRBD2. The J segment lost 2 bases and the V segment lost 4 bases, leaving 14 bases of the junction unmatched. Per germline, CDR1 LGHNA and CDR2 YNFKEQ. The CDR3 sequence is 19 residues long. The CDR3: CASSRTGTSGSRDTDTQYF. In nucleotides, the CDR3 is TGTGCCAGCAGCCGCACCGGGACTAGCGGAAGTCGAGACACAGATACGCAGTATTTT.

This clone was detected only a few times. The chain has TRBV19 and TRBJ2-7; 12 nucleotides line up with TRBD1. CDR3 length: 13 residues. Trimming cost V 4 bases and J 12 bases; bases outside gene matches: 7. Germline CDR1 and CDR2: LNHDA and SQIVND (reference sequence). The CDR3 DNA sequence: TGTGCCAGTAGTAGGCCGGGACAGGGGGCGATGTACTTC. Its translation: CASSRPGQGAMYF.

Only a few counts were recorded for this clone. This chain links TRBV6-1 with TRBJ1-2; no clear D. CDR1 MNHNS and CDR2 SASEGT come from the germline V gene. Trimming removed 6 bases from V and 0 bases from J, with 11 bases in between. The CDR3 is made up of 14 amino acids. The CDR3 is CASSLARANYGYTF. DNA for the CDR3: TGTGCCAGCAGCCTAGCGAGAGCTAACTATGGCTACACCTTC.

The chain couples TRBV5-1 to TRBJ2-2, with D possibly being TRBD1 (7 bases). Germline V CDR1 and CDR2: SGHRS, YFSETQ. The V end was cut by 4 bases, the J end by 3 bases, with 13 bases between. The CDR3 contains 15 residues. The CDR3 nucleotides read TGCGCCAGCAGCACTCAGGGGGAGGACACCGGGGAGCTGTTTTTT. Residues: CASSTQGEDTGELFF.

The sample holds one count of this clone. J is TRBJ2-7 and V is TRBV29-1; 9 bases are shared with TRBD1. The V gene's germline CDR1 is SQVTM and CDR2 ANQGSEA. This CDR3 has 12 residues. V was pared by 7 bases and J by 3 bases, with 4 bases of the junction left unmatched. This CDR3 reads CSAGTGYYEQYF. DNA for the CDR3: TGCAGCGCGGGGACAGGGTACTACGAGCAGTACTTC.

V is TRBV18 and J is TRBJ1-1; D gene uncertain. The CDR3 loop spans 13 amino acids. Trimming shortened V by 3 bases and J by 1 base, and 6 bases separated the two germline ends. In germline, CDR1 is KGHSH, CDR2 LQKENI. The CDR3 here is CASSPAPNTEAFF. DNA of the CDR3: TGTGCCAGCTCACCGGCCCCGAACACTGAAGCTTTCTTT.

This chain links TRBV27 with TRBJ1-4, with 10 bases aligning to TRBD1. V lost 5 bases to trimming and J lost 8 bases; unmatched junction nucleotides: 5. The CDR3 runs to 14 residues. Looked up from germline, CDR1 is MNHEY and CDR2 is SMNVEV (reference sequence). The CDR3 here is CASSQTGGFEKLFF. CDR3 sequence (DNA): TGTGCCAGCAGTCAGACAGGGGGCTTCGAAAAACTGTTTTTT.

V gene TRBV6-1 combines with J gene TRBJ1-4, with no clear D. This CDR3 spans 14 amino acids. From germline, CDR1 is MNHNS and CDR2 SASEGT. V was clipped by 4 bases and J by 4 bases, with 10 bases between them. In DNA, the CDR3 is TGTGCCAGCAGTGGAAGGAGCCTTAATGAAAAACTGTTTTTT. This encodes CASSGRSLNEKLFF.

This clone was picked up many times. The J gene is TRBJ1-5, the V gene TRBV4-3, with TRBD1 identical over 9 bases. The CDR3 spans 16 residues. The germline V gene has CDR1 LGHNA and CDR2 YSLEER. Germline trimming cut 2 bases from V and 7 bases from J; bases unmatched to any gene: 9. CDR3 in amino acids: CASSQRHRGRRQPQHF. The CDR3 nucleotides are TGCGCCAGCAGCCAACGTCACAGGGGGCGGAGGCAGCCCCAGCATTTT.

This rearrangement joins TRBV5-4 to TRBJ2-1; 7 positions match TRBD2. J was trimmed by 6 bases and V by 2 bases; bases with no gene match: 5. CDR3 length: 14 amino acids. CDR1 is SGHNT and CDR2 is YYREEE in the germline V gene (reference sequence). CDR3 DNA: TGTGCCAGCAGCTTCGGGGGGAGCGGCAATGAGCAGTTCTTC. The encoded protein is CASSFGGSGNEQFF.

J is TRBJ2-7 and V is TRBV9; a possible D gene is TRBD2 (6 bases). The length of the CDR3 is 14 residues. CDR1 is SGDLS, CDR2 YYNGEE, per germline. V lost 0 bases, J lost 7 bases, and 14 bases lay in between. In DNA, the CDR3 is TGTGCCAGCAGCGTAGCTCCGGGAGCTGAGGAGCAGTACTTC. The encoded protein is CASSVAPGAEEQYF.

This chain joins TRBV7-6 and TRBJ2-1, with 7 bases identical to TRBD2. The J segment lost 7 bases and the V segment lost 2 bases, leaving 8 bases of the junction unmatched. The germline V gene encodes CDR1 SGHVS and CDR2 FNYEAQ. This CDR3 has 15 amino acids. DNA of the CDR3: TGTGCCAGCAGCTTATCCACTAGCGAATGGAATGAGCAGTTCTTC. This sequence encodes CASSLSTSEWNEQFF.

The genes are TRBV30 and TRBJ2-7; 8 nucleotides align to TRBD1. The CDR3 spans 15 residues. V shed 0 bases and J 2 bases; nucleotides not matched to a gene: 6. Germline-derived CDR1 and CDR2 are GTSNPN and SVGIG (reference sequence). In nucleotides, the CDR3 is TGTGCCTGGAGTGTACCGGGACAGGTCCCCTACGAGCAGTACTTC. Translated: CAWSVPGQVPYEQYF.

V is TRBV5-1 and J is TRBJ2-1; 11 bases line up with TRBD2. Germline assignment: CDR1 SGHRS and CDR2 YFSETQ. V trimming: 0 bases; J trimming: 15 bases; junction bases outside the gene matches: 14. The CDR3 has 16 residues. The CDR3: CASSLARSRLAGGAFF. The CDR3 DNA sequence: TGCGCCAGCAGCTTGGCCCGATCGCGTTTAGCGGGAGGGGCGTTCTTC.

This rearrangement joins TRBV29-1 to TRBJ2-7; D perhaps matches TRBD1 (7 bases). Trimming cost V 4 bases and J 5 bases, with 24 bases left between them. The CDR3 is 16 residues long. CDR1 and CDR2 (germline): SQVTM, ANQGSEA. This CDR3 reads CSVAWLGGGVGHEQYF. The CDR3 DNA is TGCAGCGTTGCTTGGTTAGGAGGGGGCGTCGGCCACGAGCAGTACTTC.

CDR3 sequence: CASSSLSGRGGTDTQYF. The CDR3, as DNA: TGTGCCAGCAGCTCCCTGAGCGGGAGGGGTGGCACAGATACGCAGTATTTT. The rearrangement joins TRBV7-3 to TRBJ2-3; 10 bases line up with TRBD2. The CDR3 totals 17 residues. Looked up from germline, CDR1 is SGHTA and CDR2 is FQGTGA. V trimming: 4 bases; J trimming: 1 base; junction bases outside the gene matches: 8.

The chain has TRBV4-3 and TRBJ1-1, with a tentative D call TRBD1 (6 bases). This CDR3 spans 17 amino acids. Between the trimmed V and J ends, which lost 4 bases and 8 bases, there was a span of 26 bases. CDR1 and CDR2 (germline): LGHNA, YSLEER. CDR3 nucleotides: TGCGCCAGCAGCCCGTACTCCGGGACAATCCTCCCACTCGAAGCTTTCTTT. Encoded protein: CASSPYSGTILPLEAFF.

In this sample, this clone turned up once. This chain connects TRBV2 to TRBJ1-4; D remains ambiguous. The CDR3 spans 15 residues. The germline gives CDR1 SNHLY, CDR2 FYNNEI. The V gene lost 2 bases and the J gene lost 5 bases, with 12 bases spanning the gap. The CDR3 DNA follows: TGTGCCAGCAGTGAAACGAACAGAGAAAATGAAAAACTGTTTTTT. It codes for CASSETNRENEKLFF.